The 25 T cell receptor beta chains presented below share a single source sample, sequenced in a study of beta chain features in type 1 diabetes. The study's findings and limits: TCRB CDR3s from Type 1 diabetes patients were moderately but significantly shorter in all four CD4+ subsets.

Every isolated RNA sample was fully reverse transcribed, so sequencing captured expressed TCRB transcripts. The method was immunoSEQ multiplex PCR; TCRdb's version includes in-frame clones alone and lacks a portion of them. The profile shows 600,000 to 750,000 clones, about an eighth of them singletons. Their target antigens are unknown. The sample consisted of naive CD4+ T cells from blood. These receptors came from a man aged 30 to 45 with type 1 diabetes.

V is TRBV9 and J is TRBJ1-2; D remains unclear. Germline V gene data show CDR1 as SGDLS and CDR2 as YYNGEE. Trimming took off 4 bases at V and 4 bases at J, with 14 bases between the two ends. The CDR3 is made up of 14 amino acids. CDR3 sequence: CASSSHLSLYGYTF. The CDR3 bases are TGTGCCAGCAGCTCCCACCTATCCCTCTATGGCTACACCTTC.

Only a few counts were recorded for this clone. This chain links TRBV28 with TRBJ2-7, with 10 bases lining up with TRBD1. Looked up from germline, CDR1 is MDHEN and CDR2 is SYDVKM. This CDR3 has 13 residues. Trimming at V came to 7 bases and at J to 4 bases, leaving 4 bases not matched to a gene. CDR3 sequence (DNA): TGTGCCAGCATGGGACAGGGGCCGTACGAGCAGTACTTC. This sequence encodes CASMGQGPYEQYF.

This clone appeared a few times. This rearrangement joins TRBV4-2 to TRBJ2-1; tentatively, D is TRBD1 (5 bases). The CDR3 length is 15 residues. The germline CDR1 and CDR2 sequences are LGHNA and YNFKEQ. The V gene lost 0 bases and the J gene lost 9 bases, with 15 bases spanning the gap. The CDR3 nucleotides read TGTGCCAGCAGCCAAGAAGGGGTCCTTCGCCTTGAGCAGTTCTTC. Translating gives CASSQEGVLRLEQFF.

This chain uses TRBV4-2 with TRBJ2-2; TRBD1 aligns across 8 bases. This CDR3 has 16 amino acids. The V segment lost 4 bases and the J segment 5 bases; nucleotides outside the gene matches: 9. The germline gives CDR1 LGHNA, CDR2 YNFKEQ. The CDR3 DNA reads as TGTGCCAGCAGCCCAGGAACAGGGGGTGTTACCGGGGAGCTGTTTTTT. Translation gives CASSPGTGGVTGELFF.

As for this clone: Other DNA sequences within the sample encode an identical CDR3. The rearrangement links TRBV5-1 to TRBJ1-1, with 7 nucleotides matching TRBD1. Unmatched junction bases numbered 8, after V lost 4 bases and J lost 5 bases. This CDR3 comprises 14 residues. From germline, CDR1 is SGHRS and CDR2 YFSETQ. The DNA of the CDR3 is TGCGCCAGCAGCGCACGACAGGGAGGGACTGAAGCTTTCTTT. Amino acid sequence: CASSARQGGTEAFF. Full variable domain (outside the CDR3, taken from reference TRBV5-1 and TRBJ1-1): KAGVTQTPRYLIKTRGQQVTLSCSPISGHRSVSWYQQTPGQGLQFLFEYFSETQRNKGNFPGRFSGRQFSNSRSEMNVSTLELGDSALYLCASSARQGGTEAFFGQGTRLTVV.

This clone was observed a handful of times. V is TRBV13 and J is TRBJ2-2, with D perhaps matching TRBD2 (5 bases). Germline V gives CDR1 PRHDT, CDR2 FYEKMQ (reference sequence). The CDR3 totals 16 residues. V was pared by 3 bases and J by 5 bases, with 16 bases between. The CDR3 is CASSFLQRTSTGELFF. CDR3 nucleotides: TGTGCCAGCAGCTTTTTACAGCGGACTTCAACCGGGGAGCTGTTTTTT. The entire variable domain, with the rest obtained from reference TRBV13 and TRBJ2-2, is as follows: AAGVIQSPRHLIKEKRETATLKCYPIPRHDTVYWYQQGPGQDPQFLISFYEKMQSDKGSIPDRFSAQQFSDYHSELNMSSLELGDSALYFCASSFLQRTSTGELFFGEGSRLTVL.

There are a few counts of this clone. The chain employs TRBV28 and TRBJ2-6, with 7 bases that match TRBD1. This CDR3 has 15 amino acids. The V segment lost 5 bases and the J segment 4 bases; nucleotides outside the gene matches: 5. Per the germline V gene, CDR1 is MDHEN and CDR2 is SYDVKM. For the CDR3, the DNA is TGTGCCAGCAGTGAGGGGGCCCCCGGGGCCAACGTCCTGACTTTC. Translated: CASSEGAPGANVLTF.

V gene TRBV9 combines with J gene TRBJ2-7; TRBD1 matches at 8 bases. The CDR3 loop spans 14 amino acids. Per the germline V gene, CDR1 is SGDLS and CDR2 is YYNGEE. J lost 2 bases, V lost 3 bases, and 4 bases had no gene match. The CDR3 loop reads CASSAGTGPYEQYF. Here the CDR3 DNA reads TGTGCCAGCAGCGCCGGGACAGGCCCCTACGAGCAGTACTTC.

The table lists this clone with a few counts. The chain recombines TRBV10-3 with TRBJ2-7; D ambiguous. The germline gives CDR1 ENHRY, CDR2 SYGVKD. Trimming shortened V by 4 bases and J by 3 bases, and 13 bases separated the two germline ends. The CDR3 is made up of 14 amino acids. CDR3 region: CAISVSSEVYEQYF. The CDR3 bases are TGTGCCATCAGTGTCTCCTCCGAGGTCTACGAGCAGTACTTC.

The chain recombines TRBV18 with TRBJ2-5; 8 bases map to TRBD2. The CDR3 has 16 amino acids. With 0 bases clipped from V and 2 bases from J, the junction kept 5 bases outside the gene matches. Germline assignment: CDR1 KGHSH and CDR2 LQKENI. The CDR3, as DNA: TGTGCCAGCTCACCACCAACGGGGGGGCGGCAAGAGACCCAGTACTTC. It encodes CASSPPTGGRQETQYF.

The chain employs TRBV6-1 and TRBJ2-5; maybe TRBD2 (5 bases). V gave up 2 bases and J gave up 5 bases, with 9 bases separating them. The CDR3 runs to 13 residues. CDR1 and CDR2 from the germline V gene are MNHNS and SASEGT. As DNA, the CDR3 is TGTGCCAGCAGTGAAAGAGGGCGGGAGACCCAGTACTTC. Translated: CASSERGRETQYF.

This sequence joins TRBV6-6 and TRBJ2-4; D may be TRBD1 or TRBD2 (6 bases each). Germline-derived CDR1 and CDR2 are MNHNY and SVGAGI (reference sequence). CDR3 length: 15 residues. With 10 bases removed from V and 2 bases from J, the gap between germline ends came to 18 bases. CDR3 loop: CATLTPGASKNIQYF. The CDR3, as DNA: TGTGCCACCCTTACGCCGGGGGCATCCAAAAACATTCAGTACTTC.

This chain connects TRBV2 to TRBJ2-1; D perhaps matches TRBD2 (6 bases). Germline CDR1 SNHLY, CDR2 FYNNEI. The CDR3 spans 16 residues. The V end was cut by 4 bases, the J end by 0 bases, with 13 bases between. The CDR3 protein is CASSGYAGSSYNEQFF. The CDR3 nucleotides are TGTGCCAGCAGTGGGTATGCGGGGAGCTCCTACAATGAGCAGTTCTTC.

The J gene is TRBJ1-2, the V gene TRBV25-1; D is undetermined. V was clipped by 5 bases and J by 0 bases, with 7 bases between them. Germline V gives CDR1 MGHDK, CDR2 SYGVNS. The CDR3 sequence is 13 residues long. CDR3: CASSPSANYGYTF. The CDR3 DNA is TGTGCCAGCAGTCCCTCCGCTAACTATGGCTACACCTTC.

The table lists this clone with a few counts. CDR3 in amino acids: CAWSVLGGEAFF. The CDR3, as DNA: TGTGCCTGGAGTGTACTGGGGGGTGAAGCTTTCTTT. The J gene is TRBJ1-1, the V gene TRBV30; weak D call: TRBD1 (5 bases). Trimming removed 0 bases from V and 7 bases from J, with 9 bases in between. Germline CDR1 GTSNPN, CDR2 SVGIG (reference sequence). The CDR3 totals 12 residues.

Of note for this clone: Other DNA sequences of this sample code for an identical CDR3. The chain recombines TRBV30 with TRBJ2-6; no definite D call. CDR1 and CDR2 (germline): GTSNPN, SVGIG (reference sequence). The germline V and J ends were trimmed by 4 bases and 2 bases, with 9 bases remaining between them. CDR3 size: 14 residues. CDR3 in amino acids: CAWKWGPGANVLTF. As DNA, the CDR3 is TGTGCCTGGAAGTGGGGTCCTGGGGCCAACGTCCTGACTTTC.

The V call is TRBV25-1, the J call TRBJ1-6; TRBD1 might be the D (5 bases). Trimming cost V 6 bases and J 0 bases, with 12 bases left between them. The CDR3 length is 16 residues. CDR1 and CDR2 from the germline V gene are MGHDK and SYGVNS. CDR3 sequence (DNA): TGTGCCAGCAGCGGGGGGTCCAGCTCCTATAATTCACCCCTCCACTTT. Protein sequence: CASSGGSSSYNSPLHF.

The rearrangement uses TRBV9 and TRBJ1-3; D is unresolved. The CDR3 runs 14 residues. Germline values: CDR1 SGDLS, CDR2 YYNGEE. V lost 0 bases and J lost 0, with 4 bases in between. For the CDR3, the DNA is TGTGCCAGCAGCGTAGGAGACTCTGGAAACACCATATATTTT. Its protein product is CASSVGDSGNTIYF.

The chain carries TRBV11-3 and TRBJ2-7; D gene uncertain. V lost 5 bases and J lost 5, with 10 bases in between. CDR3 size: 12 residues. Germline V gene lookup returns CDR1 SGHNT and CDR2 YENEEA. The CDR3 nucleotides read TGTGCCAGCAGCCCCATTAACAACGAGCAGTACTTC. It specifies CASSPINNEQYF. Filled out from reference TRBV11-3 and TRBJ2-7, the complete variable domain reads EAGVVQSPRYKIIEKKQPVAFWCNPISGHNTLYWYLQNLGQGPELLIRYENEEAVDDSQLPKDRFSAERLKGVDSTLKIQPAELGDSAVYLCASSPINNEQYFGPGTRLTVT.

For the CDR3, the DNA is TGTGCCAGCAGCTCTGAACTAGCCAAAAACATTCAGTACTTC. As protein: CASSSELAKNIQYF. This rearrangement joins TRBV11-3 to TRBJ2-4; D is ambiguous. CDR1 is SGHNT, CDR2 YENEEA, per germline. Trimming removed 4 bases from V and 0 bases from J, with 7 bases in between. The CDR3 loop spans 14 amino acids. The full variable domain, completed using reference TRBV11-3 and TRBJ2-4, is EAGVVQSPRYKIIEKKQPVAFWCNPISGHNTLYWYLQNLGQGPELLIRYENEEAVDDSQLPKDRFSAERLKGVDSTLKIQPAELGDSAVYLCASSSELAKNIQYFGAGTRLSVL.

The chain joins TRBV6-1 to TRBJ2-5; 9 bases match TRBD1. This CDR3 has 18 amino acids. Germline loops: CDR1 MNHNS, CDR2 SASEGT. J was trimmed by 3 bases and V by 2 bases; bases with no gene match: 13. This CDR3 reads CASSELGTGTGKEETQYF. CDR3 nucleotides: TGTGCCAGCAGTGAACTGGGAACCGGGACAGGGAAAGAAGAGACCCAGTACTTC.

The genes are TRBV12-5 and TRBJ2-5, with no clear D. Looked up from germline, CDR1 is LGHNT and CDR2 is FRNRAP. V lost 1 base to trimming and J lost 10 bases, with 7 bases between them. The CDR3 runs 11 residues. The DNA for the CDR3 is TGTGCTAGTGGTTTGGGGGCGGTCCAGTACTTC. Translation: CASGLGAVQYF.

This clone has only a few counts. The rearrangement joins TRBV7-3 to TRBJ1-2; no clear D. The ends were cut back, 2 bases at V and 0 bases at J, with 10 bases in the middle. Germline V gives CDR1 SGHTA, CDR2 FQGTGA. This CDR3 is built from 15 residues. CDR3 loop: CASSLGSASNYGYTF. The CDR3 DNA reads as TGTGCCAGCAGCTTAGGTTCGGCATCTAACTATGGCTACACCTTC. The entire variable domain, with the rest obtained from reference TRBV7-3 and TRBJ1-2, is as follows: GAGVSQTPSNKVTEKGKYVELRCDPISGHTALYWYRQSLGQGPEFLIYFQGTGAADDSGLPNDRFFAVRPEGSVSTLKIQRTERGDSAVYLCASSLGSASNYGYTFGSGTRLTVV.

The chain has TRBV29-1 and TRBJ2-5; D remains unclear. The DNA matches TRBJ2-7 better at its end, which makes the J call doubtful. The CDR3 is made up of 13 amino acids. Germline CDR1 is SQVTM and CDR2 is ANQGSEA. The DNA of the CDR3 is TGCAGCGCCGCTGTAACGAAGGGTTCCGAGCAGTACTTC. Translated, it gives CSAAVTKGSEQYF.

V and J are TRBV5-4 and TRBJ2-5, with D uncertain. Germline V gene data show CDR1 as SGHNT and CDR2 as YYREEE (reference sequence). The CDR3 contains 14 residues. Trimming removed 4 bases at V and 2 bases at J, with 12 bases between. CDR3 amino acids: CASSGSAAQETQYF. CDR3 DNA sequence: TGTGCCAGCAGCGGTTCGGCGGCGCAAGAGACCCAGTACTTC.